This T cell receptor (beta chain) was identified in a study of cytomegalovirus exposure and HLA in healthy donors. Whole-study findings and limits: Productive status was seen about 90% or about 30% of the time for most TCR beta V segments in an earlier analysis. There were under 200 TCR beta chains listed as cytomegalovirus-associated. The likely explanation for a cluster of highly shared sequence variants was sequencing artifact.

The PCR made use of 60 Vbeta and 13 Jbeta primers. Assay: immunoSEQ multiplex PCR; the TCRdb copy retains only in-frame clones and omits some. Altogether roughly 200,000 clones are present, 79% being singletons, with the ten largest covering about 4.6%. Regarding this clone: Its antigen is as yet unknown.

CDR1 is SGHAT, CDR2 FQNNGV, per germline. After removal of 7 bases from V and 0 bases from J, the junction contained 15 bases not matched to a gene. This CDR3 region has 19 residues. Sequencing used PBMCs. This chain connects TRBV11-2 to TRBJ1-6, with 7 bases that match TRBD1. The clonotype originates from a woman younger than 45 in good health and CMV-seropositive. In DNA, the CDR3 is TGTGCCAGCACCCCTAGAAACGGGACAGATCGCTCCTATAATTCACCCCTCCACTTT. Encoded protein: CASTPRNGTDRSYNSPLHF.